The T cell receptor beta chain under discussion was sequenced for a study of CD8 T cells in Susac syndrome. TCR beta sequencing was performed on blood CD8+ and CD4+ T cells. Patients with Susac syndrome fulfilled recently defined diagnostic criteria for definite or probable disease. General observations from the study: Clonal expansion was not seen in any Susac syndrome CD4+ T cell repertoire.

The table lists this clonotype with a count of one. The antigen is unknown. The CDR3 length is 14 residues. Germline-derived CDR1 and CDR2 are MNHNY and SVGAGI (reference sequence). Trimming left V 1 base short and J 3 bases short, with 9 bases between. An amount of RNA that ranged from about 0.45 to 1 ug was reverse transcribed with random hexamers. The CDR3 of TCR beta was amplified by immunoSEQ multiplex PCR across 54 Vbeta and 13 Jbeta. In TCRdb, the immunoSEQ multiplex PCR reads were re-called with MiXCR into one record per CDR3 protein. Here the sample spans around 200,000 distinct CDR3 sequences, approximately 94% being singletons.

The source material was CD4+ T cells from PBMCs. The clonotype comes from a human donor with Susac syndrome. The rearrangement links TRBV6-6 to TRBJ1-1; D unresolved. CDR3 coding DNA: TGTGCCAGCAGTTACTTGAACCGAGACACTGAAGCTTTCTTT. Protein sequence: CASSYLNRDTEAFF.